This record covers a single T cell receptor (beta chain). This record belongs to a study of T-cell reconstitution after alpha-beta-depleted transplantation in children. A TCRbeta library incorporating unique molecular identifiers was prepared. TCRdb used MiXCR to reprocess the PCR reads, holding one entry per CDR3 protein. The sample has some 350,000 distinct CDR3 sequences; 15% to 20% are singletons. Sample: PBMCs, mostly from graft donor cells, taken 360 days after TCRalphabeta/CD19-depleted stem cell transplant. The sequence was obtained from a male patient aged 2-15 years who had a stem cell transplant for acute lymphoblastic leukemia, so the T cells may come from the graft donor.

The CDR3 loop reads CASSQLAGVGEQFF. In nucleotides, the CDR3 is TGCGCCAGCAGCCAACTAGCGGGAGTGGGTGAGCAGTTCTTC. The V gene is TRBV4-3, the J gene TRBJ2-1, with 10 bases matching TRBD2. Germline lookup yields CDR1 LGHNA and CDR2 YSLEER. The ends lost 2 bases at V and 9 bases at J; junction bases unmatched: 4. This CDR3 spans 14 amino acids.